This TCR beta chain was sequenced in a study of T cell responses to AZD1222 COVID-19 vaccine. Whole-study context: Second doses at about 4 or about 12 weeks were pooled. Findings and limits, study-wide: White British donors predominated, females outnumbered males, and clonal diversity was possibly underestimated. Breadth and depth of Spike-specific TCRs rose after two AZD1222 doses.

Concerning this clone: Its antigen remains unidentified.

Measured with immunoSEQ multiplex PCR; TCRdb has only the in-frame clones, and not every one. Here the sample spans tens of thousands of clones, 88% being singletons. This CDR3 is 13 amino acids long. Germline CDR1 is MNHEY and CDR2 is SVGAGI. Trimming cost V 6 bases and J 4 bases; bases outside gene matches: 2. V gene TRBV6-5 combines with J gene TRBJ2-1, with 8 bases lining up with TRBD2. Sequencing used peripheral blood, obtained on day 0 of AZD1222 vaccination. The receptor comes from an adult in good health. The CDR3 loop is CASRTSGYNEQFF. For the CDR3, the DNA is TGTGCCAGCAGAACTAGCGGTTACAATGAGCAGTTCTTC.